What follows is one T cell receptor (beta chain) and its context. What it binds is unknown. With 4 bases clipped from V and 7 bases from J, the junction kept 3 bases outside the gene matches. Germline V lookup: CDR1 WSHSY, CDR2 SAAADI. This CDR3 contains 14 residues. The PCR made use of 60 Vbeta and 13 Jbeta primers. The data were produced by immunoSEQ multiplex PCR, yet TCRdb's version contains in-frame clones alone and is incomplete. The sample shows around 92,000 clones, 65% to 85% of them seen only once. The sample belongs to a study of cytomegalovirus exposure and HLA in healthy donors. Study-wide results and limits: Presence/absence analyses supposed approximately even sequencing depth among donors. Among immune exposure information, only CMV serostatus was available.

The sample comprised PBMCs. This chain joins TRBV10-2 and TRBJ2-1, with 11 bases fitting TRBD1. The source of this sequence is a man aged 18 to 30 in good health and CMV-seronegative. The CDR3 here is CASSGTGGRNEQFF. The CDR3 DNA reads as TGCGCCAGCAGTGGGACAGGGGGCCGGAATGAGCAGTTCTTC.